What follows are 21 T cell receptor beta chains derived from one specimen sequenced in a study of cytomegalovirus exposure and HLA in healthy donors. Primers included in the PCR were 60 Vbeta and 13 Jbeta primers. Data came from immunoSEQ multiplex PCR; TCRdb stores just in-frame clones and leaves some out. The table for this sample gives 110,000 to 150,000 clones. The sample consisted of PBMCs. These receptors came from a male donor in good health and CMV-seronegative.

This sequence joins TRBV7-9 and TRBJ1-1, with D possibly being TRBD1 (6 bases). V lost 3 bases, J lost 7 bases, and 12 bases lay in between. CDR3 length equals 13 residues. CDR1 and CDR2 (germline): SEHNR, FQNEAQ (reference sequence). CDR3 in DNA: TGTGCCAGCAGCTTGGGGGGGCGGGGTGAAGCTTTCTTT. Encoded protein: CASSLGGRGEAFF. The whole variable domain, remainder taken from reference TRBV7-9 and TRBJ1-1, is DTGVSQNPRHKITKRGQNVTFRCDPISEHNRLYWYRQTLGQGPEFLTYFQNEAQLEKSRLLSDRFSAERPKGSFSTLEIQRTEQGDSAMYLCASSLGGRGEAFFGQGTRLTVV.

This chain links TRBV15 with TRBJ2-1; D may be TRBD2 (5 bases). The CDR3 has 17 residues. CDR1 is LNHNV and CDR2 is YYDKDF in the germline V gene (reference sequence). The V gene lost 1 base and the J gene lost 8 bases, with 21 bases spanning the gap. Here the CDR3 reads CATSRVSSSEGIHEQFF. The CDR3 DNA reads TGTGCCACCAGCAGAGTGTCGAGCTCAGAGGGAATACATGAGCAGTTCTTC.

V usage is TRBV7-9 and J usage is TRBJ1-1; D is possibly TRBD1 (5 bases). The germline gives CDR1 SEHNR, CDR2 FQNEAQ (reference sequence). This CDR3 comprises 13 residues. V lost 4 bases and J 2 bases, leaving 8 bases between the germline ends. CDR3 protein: CASSWRGNTEAFF. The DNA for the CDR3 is TGTGCCAGCAGCTGGAGGGGTAACACTGAAGCTTTCTTT.

The CDR3 is CASSFTQGINYEQYF. The CDR3 DNA reads TGCGCCAGCAGCTTCACACAGGGGATCAACTACGAGCAGTACTTC. J is TRBJ2-7 and V is TRBV5-1; TRBD1 agrees at 7 bases. This CDR3 is 15 amino acids long. Trimming removed 2 bases from V and 3 bases from J; junction bases left unmatched: 8. The V gene's germline CDR1 is SGHRS and CDR2 YFSETQ.

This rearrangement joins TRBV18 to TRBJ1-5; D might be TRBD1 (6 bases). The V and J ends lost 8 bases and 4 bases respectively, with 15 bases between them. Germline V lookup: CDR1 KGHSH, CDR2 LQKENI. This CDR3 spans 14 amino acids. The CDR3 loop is CASRPTGANQPQHF. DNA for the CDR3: TGTGCCAGCCGGCCGACAGGAGCGAATCAGCCCCAGCATTTT.

The CDR3 spells CSVEEGGGPTEYPGNTIYF. The CDR3 region has the DNA TGCAGCGTTGAAGAGGGGGGGGGACCTACAGAGTACCCTGGAAACACCATATATTTT. The chain joins TRBV29-1 to TRBJ1-3; perhaps TRBD1 as D (5 bases). This CDR3 has 19 residues. Trimming removed 0 bases at V and 2 bases at J, with 23 bases between. Germline CDR1 and CDR2: SQVTM and ANQGSEA.

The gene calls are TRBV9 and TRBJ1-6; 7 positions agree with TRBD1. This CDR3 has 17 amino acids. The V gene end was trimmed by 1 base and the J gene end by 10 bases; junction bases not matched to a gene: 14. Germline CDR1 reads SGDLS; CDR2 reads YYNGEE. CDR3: CASSVLPTGTDISPLHF. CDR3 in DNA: TGTGCCAGCAGCGTACTCCCGACAGGGACCGATATCTCACCCCTCCACTTT.

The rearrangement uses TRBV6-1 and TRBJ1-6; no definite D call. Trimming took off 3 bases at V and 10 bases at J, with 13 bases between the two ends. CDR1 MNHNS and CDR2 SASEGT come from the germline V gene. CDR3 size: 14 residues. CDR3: CASSDRGYGSPLHF. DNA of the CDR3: TGTGCCAGCAGTGACCGGGGATATGGGTCACCCCTCCACTTT.

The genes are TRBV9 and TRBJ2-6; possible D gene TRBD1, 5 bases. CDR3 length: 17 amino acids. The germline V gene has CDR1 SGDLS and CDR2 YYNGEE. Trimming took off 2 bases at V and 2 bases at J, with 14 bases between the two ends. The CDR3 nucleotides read TGTGCCAGCAGCGTCATGGGATCAGGGACTGGGGCCAACGTCCTGACTTTC. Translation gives CASSVMGSGTGANVLTF.

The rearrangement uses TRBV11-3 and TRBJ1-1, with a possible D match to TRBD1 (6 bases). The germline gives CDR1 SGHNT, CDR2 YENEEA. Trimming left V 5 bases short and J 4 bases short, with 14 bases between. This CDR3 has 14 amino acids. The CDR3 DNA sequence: TGTGCCAGCAGCCCGACAGGTTCTGGCACTGAAGCTTTCTTT. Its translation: CASSPTGSGTEAFF.

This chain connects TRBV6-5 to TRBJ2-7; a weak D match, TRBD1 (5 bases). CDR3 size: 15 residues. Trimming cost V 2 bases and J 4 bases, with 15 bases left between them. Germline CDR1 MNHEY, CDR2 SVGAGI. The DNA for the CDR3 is TGTGCCAGCAGTTACCCCAGCCAGGGCCGGTACGAGCAGTACTTC. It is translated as CASSYPSQGRYEQYF.

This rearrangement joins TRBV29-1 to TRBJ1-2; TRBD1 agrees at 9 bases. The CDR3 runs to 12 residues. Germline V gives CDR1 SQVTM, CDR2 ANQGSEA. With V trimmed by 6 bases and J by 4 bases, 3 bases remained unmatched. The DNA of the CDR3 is TGCAGCGTCTTACAGGGGGCCTATGGCTACACCTTC. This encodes CSVLQGAYGYTF.

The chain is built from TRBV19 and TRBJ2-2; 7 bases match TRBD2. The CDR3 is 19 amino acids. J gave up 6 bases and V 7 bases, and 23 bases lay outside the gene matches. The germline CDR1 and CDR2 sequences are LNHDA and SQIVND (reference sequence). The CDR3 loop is CASTRASGTSKMRAGELFF. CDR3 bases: TGTGCCAGTACGAGGGCTAGCGGAACCTCGAAGATGAGAGCCGGGGAGCTGTTTTTT.

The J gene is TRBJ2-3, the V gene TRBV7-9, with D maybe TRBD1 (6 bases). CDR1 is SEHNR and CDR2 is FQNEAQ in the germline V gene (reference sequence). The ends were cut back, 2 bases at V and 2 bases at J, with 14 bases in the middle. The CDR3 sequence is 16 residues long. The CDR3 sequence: CASSLSWDTYTDTQYF. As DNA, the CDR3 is TGTGCCAGCAGCTTAAGCTGGGACACTTACACAGATACGCAGTATTTT.

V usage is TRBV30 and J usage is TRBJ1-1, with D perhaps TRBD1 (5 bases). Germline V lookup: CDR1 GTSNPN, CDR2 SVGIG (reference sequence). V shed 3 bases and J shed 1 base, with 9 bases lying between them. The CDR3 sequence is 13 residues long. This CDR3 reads CAWRIRENTEAFF. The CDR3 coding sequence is TGTGCCTGGAGGATCAGGGAGAACACTGAAGCTTTCTTT.

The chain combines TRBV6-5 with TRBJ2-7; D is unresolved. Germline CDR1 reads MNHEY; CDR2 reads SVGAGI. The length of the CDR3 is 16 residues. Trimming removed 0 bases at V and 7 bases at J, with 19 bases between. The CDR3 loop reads CASSYSSGFLRREQYF. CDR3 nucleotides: TGTGCCAGCAGTTACTCTAGTGGTTTTCTTCGTCGGGAGCAGTACTTC.

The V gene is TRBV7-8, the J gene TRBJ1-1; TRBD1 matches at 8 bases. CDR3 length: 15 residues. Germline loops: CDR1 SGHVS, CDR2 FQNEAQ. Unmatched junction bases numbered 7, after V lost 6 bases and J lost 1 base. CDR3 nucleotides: TGTGCCAGCAGTACGTCAGGGGGCAAGAACACTGAAGCTTTCTTT. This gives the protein CASSTSGGKNTEAFF.

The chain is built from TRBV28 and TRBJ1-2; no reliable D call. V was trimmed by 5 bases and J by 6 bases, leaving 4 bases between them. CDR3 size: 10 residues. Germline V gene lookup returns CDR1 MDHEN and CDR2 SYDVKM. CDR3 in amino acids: CASSANGYTF. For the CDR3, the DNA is TGTGCCAGCAGTGCTAATGGCTACACCTTC.

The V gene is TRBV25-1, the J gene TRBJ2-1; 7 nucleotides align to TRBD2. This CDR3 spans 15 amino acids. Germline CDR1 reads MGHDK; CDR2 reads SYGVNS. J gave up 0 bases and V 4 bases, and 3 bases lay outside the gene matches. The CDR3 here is CASSGAGSSYNEQFF. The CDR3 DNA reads TGTGCCAGCAGTGGAGCGGGGTCCTCCTACAATGAGCAGTTCTTC.

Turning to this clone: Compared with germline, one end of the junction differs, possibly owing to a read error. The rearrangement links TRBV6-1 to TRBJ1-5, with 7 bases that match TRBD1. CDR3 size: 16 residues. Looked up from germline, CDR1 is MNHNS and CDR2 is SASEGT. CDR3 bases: TGTGCCAGCAGGGAAGAACAGGGGCTGAGCAATCAGCCCCAGCATTTT. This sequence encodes CASREEQGLSNQPQHF.

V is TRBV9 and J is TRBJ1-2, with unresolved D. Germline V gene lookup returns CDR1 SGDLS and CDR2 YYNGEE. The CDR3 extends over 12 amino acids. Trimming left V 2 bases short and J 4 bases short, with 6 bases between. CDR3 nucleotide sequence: TGTGCCAGCAGCGTGACGGGCTATGGCTACACCTTC. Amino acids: CASSVTGYGYTF.